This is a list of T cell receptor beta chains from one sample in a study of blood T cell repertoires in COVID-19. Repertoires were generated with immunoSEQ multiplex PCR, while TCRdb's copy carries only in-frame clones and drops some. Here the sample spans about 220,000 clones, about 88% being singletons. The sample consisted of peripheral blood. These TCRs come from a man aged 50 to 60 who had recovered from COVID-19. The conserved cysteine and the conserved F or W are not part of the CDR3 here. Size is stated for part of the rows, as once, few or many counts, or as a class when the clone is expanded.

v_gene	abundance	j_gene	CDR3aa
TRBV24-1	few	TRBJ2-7	ATTQGTEIYEQY
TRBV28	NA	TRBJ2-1	ASSFGGTSGRYEQF
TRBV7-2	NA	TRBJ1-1	ASSLAGRYTGGAAF
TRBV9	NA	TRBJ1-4	ASSPTGGAVNEKLF
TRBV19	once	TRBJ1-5	ASKLTTAPTQPQH
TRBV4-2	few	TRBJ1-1	ASSQVGFGGNENTEAF
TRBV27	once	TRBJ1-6	ASTHQGGVSPLH
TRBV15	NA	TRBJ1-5	ATTSDRGQPQH
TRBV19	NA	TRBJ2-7	ASSRASGIDEQY
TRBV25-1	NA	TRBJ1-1	ASRRDRGLDTEAF